Following are 3 T cell receptor beta chains from one sample sequenced in a study of shared clonotypes between healthy human individuals. Libraries were prepared by immunoSEQ multiplex PCR; TCRdb keeps only in-frame clonotypes and omits some of them. The top ten hold roughly 0.56% of the sample, which has roughly 1 million clones, around 78% seen once. The sequencing input was memory CD4+ T cells from PBMCs. The subset here: CD45RA-negative fraction. Source of these receptors: a man aged 18 to 29 in good health. Some clones in this sample may be carry-over from other donors' samples.

This clone was seen many times. Other nucleotide sequences from this sample produce the same CDR3. CDR3 bases: TGTGCCAGCAGTTACAGATCTAATGAAAAACTGTTTTTT. It encodes CASSYRSNEKLFF. The V gene is TRBV6-6, the J gene TRBJ1-4, with no clear D. With 2 bases removed from V and 3 bases from J, the gap between germline ends came to 4 bases. This CDR3 has 13 residues. CDR1 and CDR2 (germline): MNHNY, SVGAGI (reference sequence).

The chain recombines TRBV5-1 with TRBJ1-4; 7 bases fit TRBD1. CDR3 size: 15 residues. Looked up from germline, CDR1 is SGHRS and CDR2 is YFSETQ. V shed 4 bases and J 3 bases; nucleotides not matched to a gene: 6. CDR3 sequence (DNA): TGCGCCAGCAGCCTTCAAGGGACAGCTAATGAAAAACTGTTTTTT. The encoded protein is CASSLQGTANEKLFF.

This rearrangement joins TRBV20-1 to TRBJ2-1, with D hard to call. The CDR3 spans 10 residues. CDR1 and CDR2 from the germline V gene are DFQATT and SNEGSKA (reference sequence). Trimming took 3 bases from V and 10 from J, leaving 7 bases between them. In nucleotides, the CDR3 is TGCAGTGCTAGTCACCGAGAGCAGTTCTTC. This sequence encodes CSASHREQFF.